The 5 T cell receptor beta chains below were found in one sample sequenced in a study of neurological immune-mediated disorders. One entry per CDR3 protein, called by TCRdb with MiXCR from the 5' RACE reads. The table records 15,000 to 20,000 distinct CDR3 sequences, about 7.5% of them present only once. Sequenced input: CD8+ T cells from blood. These receptors originate from a woman aged 30 to 39 with HTLV-1-associated myelopathy (HAM/TSP).

The rearrangement links TRBV10-3 to TRBJ1-1, with D possibly TRBD1 on 6 matching bases. From germline, CDR1 is ENHRY and CDR2 SYGVKD. The CDR3 runs to 16 residues. Trimming stripped 2 bases from V and 0 bases from J, with 13 bases between. CDR3 loop: CAISEVVRGLNTEAFF. In DNA, the CDR3 is TGTGCCATCAGTGAGGTAGTCAGGGGTCTGAACACTGAAGCTTTCTTT.

This clonotype was found many times. J is TRBJ2-1 and V is TRBV24-1; TRBD2 agrees at 12 bases. CDR3 size: 15 residues. V was pared by 6 bases and J by 10 bases, with 9 bases of the junction left unmatched. CDR1 is KGHDR, CDR2 SFDVKD, per germline. CDR3 sequence reads: CATSTLAGGPREQFF. The CDR3 DNA reads TGTGCCACCAGTACTCTAGCGGGGGGGCCTCGGGAGCAGTTCTTC.

This clonotype qualifies as medium-sized (0.01 to 0.1%). The rearrangement links TRBV20-1 to TRBJ1-1; TRBD1 might be the D (6 bases). This CDR3 has 15 residues. V was trimmed by 1 base and J by 2 bases, leaving 14 bases between them. CDR1 is DFQATT, CDR2 SNEGSKA, per germline (reference sequence). This CDR3 is CSARGAEGGNTEAFF. The CDR3 region has the DNA TGCAGTGCTAGAGGTGCGGAGGGGGGCAACACTGAAGCTTTCTTT.

At least ten counts were recorded for this clonotype. The chain recombines TRBV6-2 or TRBV6-3 with TRBJ2-1; weak D call: TRBD2 (5 bases). Germline V gene lookup returns CDR1 MNHEY and CDR2 SVGEGT. V was clipped by 0 bases and J by 8 bases, with 17 bases between them. CDR3 length: 16 amino acids. CDR3 loop: CASSYSTGDAGDEQFF. In DNA form, the CDR3 reads TGTGCCAGCAGTTACTCGACCGGGGATGCTGGGGATGAGCAGTTCTTC.

By frequency in the sample, this clonotype is medium-sized. The chain carries TRBV5-6 and TRBJ1-1; D remains unclear. CDR3 size: 12 residues. CDR1 is SGHDT and CDR2 is YYEEEE in the germline V gene. Trimming took 4 bases from V and 2 from J, leaving 6 bases between them. CDR3 protein: CASSVGNTEAFF. The CDR3 DNA is TGTGCCAGCAGCGTCGGCAACACTGAAGCTTTCTTT.